Listed below are T cell receptor beta chains from one sample, sequenced in a study of T cell responses to AZD1222 COVID-19 vaccine. The data were produced by immunoSEQ multiplex PCR, yet TCRdb's version contains in-frame clones alone and is incomplete. Here the sample spans roughly 140,000 clones, more than 90% being singletons. The starting material was peripheral blood, obtained 28 days after the second AZD1222 dose. These receptors came from an adult who received the AZD1222 COVID-19 vaccine. The CDR3 runs from the conserved cysteine through the conserved F or W. D genes are given only for firm matches. Not every row has a clone size; where given, it reads once, few, many or a size class.

NA TRBJ2-2 TRBV7-2 TRBD2 CASSSRDRSGGRELFF TGTGCCAGCAGCTCCCGAGATCGGAGCGGGGGCCGGGAGCTGTTTTTT
few TRBJ2-7 TRBV12-3/TRBV12-4 NA CASSFGQLYEQYF TGTGCCAGCAGTTTTGGGCAACTCTACGAGCAGTACTTC
NA TRBJ1-5 TRBV19 NA CASSQPRAPSRSNQPQHF TGTGCCAGTAGTCAACCCCGGGCCCCCTCGAGGAGCAATCAGCCCCAGCATTTT
NA TRBJ1-3 TRBV7-8 NA CASSPRVPEGNTIYF TGTGCCAGCAGCCCAAGGGTCCCAGAGGGAAACACCATATATTTT
NA TRBJ1-4 TRBV7-8 NA CASSLARVANEKLFF TGTGCCAGCAGCTTAGCGCGGGTTGCTAATGAAAAACTGTTTTTT
NA TRBJ2-2 TRBV6-6 TRBD2 CASSGLARTTGELFF TGTGCCAGCAGCGGACTAGCGAGGACCACCGGGGAGCTGTTTTTT
NA TRBJ1-4 TRBV4-1 NA CASSQAPDSHNEKLFF TGCGCCAGCAGCCAAGCGCCCGACAGCCATAATGAAAAACTGTTTTTT
once TRBJ1-4 TRBV2 TRBD1 CASSAAGQGLSHEKLFF TGTGCCAGCAGTGCAGCGGGACAGGGGTTGTCCCATGAAAAACTGTTTTTT
NA TRBJ2-7 TRBV7-9 TRBD2 CASKRGVTYEQYF TGTGCCAGCAAGCGGGGGGTGACCTACGAGCAGTACTTC
NA TRBJ1-1 TRBV5-1 NA CASSSNRWVRSGMNTEAFF TGCGCCAGCAGCTCCAACCGATGGGTGCGTTCAGGAATGAACACTGAAGCTTTCTTT
NA TRBJ2-5 TRBV4-1 NA CASSPGPVETQYF TGCGCCAGCAGCCCAGGGCCCGTGGAGACCCAGTACTTC
NA TRBJ1-2 TRBV19 NA CASSREPDSANYGYTF TGTGCCAGTAGCCGTGAGCCAGACTCAGCTAACTATGGCTACACCTTC
few TRBJ1-1 TRBV6-5 NA CASRGQGAVDTEAFF TGTGCCAGCAGGGGGCAGGGCGCGGTTGACACTGAAGCTTTCTTT
NA TRBJ1-1 TRBV7-6 NA CASSPPGPENTEAFF TGTGCCAGCAGCCCCCCCGGCCCAGAGAACACTGAAGCTTTCTTT
NA TRBJ2-5 TRBV9 NA CASSVVAEGETQYF TGTGCCAGCAGCGTAGTGGCAGAAGGAGAGACCCAGTACTTC
NA TRBJ2-3 TRBV6-5 NA CASSLTLWDTQYF TGTGCCAGCAGCCTTACTCTATGGGATACGCAGTATTTT